The following is a TCR beta chain sequence with its context. Its antigen is unknown. The method was immunoSEQ multiplex PCR; TCRdb's version includes in-frame clones alone and lacks a portion of them. The repertoire includes 60,000 to 90,000 clones, more than 60% of them detected once, and roughly 29% sits in the top ten. This specimen comes from a study of T cell responses to AZD1222 COVID-19 vaccine. Study-level results: After the peak T cell response, and only then, were repertoires sampled.

Sequencing was performed on peripheral blood, taken 28 days after the second dose of the MenACWY control vaccine. The clonotype was recovered from an adult who received the MenACWY meningococcal vaccine as a control.

The CDR3 nucleotides are TGTGCCAGCAGTGCAACAGGGTTCGTTGCTTTCTTT. Amino acids: CASSATGFVAFF. The rearrangement joins TRBV25-1 to TRBJ1-1, with D possibly being TRBD1 (6 bases). This CDR3 is 12 amino acids long. Germline loops: CDR1 MGHDK, CDR2 SYGVNS. Trimming pared 4 bases from V and 11 bases from J, leaving 14 bases between.